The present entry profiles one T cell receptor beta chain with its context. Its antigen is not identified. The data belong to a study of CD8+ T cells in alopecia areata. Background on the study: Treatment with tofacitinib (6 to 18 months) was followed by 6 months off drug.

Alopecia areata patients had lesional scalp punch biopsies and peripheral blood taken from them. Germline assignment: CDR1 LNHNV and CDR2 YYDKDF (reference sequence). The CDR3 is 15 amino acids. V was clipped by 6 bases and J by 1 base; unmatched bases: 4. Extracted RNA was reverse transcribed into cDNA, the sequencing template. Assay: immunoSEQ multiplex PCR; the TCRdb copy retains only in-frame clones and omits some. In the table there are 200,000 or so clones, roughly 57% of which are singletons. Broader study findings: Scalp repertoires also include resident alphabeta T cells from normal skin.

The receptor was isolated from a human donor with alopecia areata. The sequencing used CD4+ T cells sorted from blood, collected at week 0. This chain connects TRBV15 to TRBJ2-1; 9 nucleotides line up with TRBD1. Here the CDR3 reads CATRSGTGSYNEQFF. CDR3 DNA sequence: TGTGCCACCAGAAGTGGGACAGGGTCCTACAATGAGCAGTTCTTC.